This T cell receptor beta chain was sequenced in a study of cytomegalovirus exposure and HLA in healthy donors. General study points: Specificity for CMV antigens was confirmed in vitro for a few of the CMV-associated chains. Certain indistinguishable V segments, among them TRBV6-2 and TRBV6-3, were excluded. Previous analysis showed most TCR beta V segments were productive about 90% or about 30% of the time.

V gave up 3 bases and J gave up 6 bases, with 23 bases separating them. The germline V gene encodes CDR1 SGHRS and CDR2 YFSETQ. The CDR3 length is 17 residues. In the case of this clone: The antigen is undetermined.

Donors showed nominal health when sampled, although they likely had unrecorded immune exposures. Primers for the PCR totalled 60 Vbeta and 13 Jbeta. TCRdb's table, derived via immunoSEQ multiplex PCR, lists solely in-frame clones and lacks some. The table records roughly 250,000 clones, about 75% of them present only once. This TCR came from a female donor in good health and CMV-seronegative. Sequenced material: PBMCs. The V call is TRBV5-1, the J call TRBJ2-3, with D possibly matching TRBD2 (5 bases). The CDR3 DNA follows: TGCGCCAGCAGCTCAGTGGACGGGATCCCCAGCCCCGATACGCAGTATTTT. It specifies CASSSVDGIPSPDTQYF.